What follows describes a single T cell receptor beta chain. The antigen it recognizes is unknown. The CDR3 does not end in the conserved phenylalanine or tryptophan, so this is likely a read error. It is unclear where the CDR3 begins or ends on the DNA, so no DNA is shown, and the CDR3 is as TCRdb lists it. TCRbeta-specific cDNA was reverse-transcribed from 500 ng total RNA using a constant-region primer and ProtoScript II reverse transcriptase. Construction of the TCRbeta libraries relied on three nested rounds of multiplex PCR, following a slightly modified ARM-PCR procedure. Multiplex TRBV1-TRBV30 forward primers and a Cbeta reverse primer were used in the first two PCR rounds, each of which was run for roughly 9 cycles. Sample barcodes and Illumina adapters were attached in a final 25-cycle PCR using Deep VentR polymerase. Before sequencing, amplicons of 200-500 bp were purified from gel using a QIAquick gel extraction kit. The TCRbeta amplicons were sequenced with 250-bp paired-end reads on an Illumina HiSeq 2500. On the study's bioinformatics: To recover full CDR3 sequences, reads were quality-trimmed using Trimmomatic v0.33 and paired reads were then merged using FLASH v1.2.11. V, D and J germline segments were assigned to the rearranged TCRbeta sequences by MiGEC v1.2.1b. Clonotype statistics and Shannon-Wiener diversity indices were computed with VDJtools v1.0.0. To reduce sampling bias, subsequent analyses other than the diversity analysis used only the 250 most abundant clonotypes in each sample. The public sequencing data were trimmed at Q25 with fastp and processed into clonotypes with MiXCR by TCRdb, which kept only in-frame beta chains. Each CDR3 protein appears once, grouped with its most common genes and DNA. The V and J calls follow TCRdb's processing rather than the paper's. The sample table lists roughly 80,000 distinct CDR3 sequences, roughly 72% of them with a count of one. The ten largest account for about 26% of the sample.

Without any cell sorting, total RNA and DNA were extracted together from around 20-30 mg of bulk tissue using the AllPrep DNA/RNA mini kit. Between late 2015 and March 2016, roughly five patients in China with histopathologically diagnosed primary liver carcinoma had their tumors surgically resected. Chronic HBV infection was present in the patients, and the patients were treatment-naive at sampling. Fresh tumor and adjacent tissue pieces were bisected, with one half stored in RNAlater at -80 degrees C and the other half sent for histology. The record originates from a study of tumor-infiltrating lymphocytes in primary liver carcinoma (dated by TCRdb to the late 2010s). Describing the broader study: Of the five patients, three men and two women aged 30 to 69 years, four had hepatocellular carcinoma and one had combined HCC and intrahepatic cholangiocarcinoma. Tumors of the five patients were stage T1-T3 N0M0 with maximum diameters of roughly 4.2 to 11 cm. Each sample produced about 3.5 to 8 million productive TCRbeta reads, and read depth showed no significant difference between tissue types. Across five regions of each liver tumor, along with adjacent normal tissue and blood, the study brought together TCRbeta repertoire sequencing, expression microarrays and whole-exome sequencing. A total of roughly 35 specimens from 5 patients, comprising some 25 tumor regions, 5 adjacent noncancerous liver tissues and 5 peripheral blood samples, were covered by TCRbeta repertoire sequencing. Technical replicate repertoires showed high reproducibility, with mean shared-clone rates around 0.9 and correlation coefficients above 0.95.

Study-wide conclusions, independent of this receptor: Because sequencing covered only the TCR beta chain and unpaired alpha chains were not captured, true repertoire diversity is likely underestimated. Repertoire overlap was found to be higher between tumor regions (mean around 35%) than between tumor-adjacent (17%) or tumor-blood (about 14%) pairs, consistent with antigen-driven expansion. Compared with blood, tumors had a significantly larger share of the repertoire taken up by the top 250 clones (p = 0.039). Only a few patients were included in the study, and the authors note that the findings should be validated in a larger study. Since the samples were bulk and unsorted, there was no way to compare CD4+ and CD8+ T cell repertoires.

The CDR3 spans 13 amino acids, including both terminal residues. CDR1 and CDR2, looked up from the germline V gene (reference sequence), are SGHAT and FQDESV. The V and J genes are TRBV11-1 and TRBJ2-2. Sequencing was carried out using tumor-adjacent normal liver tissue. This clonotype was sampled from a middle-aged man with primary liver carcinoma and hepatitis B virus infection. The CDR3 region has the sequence CANSLVRFGEQFS.